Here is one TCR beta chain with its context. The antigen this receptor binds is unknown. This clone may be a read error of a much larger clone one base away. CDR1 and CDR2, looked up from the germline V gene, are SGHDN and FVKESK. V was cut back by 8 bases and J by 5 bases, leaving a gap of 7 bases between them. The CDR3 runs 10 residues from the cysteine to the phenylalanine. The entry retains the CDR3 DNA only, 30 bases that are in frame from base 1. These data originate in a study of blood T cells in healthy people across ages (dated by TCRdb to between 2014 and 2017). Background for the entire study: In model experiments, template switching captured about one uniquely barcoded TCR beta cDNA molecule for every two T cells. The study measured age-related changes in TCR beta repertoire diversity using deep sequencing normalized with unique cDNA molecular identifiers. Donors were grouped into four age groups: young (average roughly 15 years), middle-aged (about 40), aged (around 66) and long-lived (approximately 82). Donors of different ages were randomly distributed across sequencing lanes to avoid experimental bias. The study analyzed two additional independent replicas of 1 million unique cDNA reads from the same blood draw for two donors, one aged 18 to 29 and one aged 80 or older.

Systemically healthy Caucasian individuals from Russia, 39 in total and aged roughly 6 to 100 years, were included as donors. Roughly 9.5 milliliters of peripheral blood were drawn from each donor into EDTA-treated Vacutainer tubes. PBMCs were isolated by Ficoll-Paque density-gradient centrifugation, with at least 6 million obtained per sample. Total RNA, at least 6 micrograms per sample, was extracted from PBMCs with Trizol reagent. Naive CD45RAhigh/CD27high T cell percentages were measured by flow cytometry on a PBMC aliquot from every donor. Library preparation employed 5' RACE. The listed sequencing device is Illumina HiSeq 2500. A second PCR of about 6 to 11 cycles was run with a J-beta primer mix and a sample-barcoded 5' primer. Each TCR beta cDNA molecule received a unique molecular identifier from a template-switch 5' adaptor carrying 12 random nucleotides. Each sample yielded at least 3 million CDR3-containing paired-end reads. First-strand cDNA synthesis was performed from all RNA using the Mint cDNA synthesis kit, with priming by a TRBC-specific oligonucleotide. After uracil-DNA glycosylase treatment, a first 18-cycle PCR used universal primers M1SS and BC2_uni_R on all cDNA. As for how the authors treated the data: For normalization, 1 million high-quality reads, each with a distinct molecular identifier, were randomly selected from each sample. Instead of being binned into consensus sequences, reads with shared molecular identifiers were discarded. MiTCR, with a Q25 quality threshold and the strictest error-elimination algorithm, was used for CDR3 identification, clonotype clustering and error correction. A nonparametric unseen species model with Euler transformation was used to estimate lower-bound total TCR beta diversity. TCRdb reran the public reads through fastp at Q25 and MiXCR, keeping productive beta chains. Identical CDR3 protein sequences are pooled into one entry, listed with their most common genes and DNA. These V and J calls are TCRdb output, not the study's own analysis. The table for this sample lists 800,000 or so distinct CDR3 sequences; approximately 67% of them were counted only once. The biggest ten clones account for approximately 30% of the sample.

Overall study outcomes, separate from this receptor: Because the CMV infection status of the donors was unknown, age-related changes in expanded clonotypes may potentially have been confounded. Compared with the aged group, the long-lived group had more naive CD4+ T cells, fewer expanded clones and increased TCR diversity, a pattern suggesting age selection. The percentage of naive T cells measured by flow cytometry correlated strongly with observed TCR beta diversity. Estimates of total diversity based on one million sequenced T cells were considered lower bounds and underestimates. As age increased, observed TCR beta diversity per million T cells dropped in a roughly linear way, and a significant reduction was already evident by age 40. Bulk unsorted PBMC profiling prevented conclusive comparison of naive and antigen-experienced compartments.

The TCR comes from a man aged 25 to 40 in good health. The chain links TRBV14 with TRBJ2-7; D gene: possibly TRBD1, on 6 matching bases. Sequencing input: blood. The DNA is TGTGCCAGCGGGGACAACGAGCAGTACTTC. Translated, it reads CASGDNEQYF.